Shown below are 25 T cell receptor beta chains from a single sample sequenced in a study of T-cell memory formation after mild COVID-19. TCRdb fed the 5' RACE reads into MiXCR, producing one record per CDR3 protein. The data show 470,000 or so distinct CDR3 sequences, about 18% seen once. The sequenced material came from PBMCs or a T cell subset sorted from them (not recorded which). Receptor source: an adult woman who had mild COVID-19 (a few samples of this study predate the infection). Cell type and time point are not known.

This clonotype showed up just a few times. This chain joins TRBV6-5 and TRBJ1-2, with unresolved D. Germline lookup yields CDR1 MNHEY and CDR2 SVGAGI. CDR3 length: 13 amino acids. V lost 1 base to trimming and J lost 2 bases, with 5 bases between them. CDR3 DNA sequence: TGTGCCAGCAGTTACTACGGCAACTATGGCTACACCTTC. Protein: CASSYYGNYGYTF.

The chain links TRBV28 to TRBJ2-7; TRBD2 matches 12 bases. This CDR3 contains 15 residues. The germline V gene has CDR1 MDHEN and CDR2 SYDVKM. Trimming cost V 4 bases and J 4 bases; bases outside gene matches: 5. The CDR3 here is CASSSLAGGKYEQYF. In nucleotides, the CDR3 is TGTGCCAGCAGTTCTCTAGCGGGGGGGAAGTACGAGCAGTACTTC.

This clonotype was picked up a small number of times. The genes are TRBV29-1 and TRBJ1-2; the match to TRBD1 covers 10 bases. This CDR3 spans 13 amino acids. The V and J ends lost 7 bases and 3 bases, in that order; junction bases with no gene match: 5. In germline, CDR1 is SQVTM, CDR2 ANQGSEA. CDR3 region: CSALTGGHYGYTF. The CDR3 DNA sequence: TGCAGCGCCCTGACAGGGGGCCACTATGGCTACACCTTC.

This clonotype was detected only a few times. The J gene is TRBJ2-5, the V gene TRBV29-1, with 9 bases matching TRBD2. The CDR3 is 12 residues long. Germline CDR1 and CDR2: SQVTM and ANQGSEA. CDR3 DNA sequence: TGCAGTACGCGGGAGGGCCGGGAGACCCAGTACTTC. Its protein product is CSTREGRETQYF.

The V and J genes are TRBV30 and TRBJ2-7; 9 bases map to TRBD1. Germline CDR1 and CDR2: GTSNPN and SVGIG (reference sequence). V lost 1 base, J lost 7 bases, and 5 bases stayed unmatched. The CDR3 extends over 13 amino acids. CDR3 sequence (DNA): TGTGCCTGGAGTGGAGACAGGGGGTGGGAGCAGTACTTC. As protein: CAWSGDRGWEQYF.

This clonotype has a handful of counts. J is TRBJ2-1 and V is TRBV7-2; D is possibly TRBD1 or TRBD2 (6 bases each). This CDR3 has 15 amino acids. Looked up from germline, CDR1 is SGHTA and CDR2 is FQGNSA. V dropped 3 bases and J dropped 4 bases, with 13 bases sitting between them. CDR3 amino acids: CASSFRGDPYNEQFF. CDR3 nucleotide sequence: TGTGCCAGCAGCTTTAGGGGGGACCCTTACAATGAGCAGTTCTTC.

This clonotype was observed a handful of times. The genes are TRBV20-1 and TRBJ2-1; 10 nucleotides agree with TRBD2. CDR3 length equals 16 residues. Germline loops: CDR1 DFQATT, CDR2 SNEGSKA (reference sequence). V lost 0 bases and J lost 7; bases outside the gene matches: 9. CDR3 sequence (DNA): TGCAGTGCTAGAGACCCTCTAGCGGGAGTGTGGAATGAGCAGTTCTTC. As protein: CSARDPLAGVWNEQFF.

In this sample, this clonotype turned up a few times. This chain connects TRBV7-9 to TRBJ2-2, with D possibly matching TRBD2 (5 bases). The V end was cut by 6 bases, the J end by 1 base, with 15 bases between. The CDR3 sequence is 16 residues long. The germline V gene has CDR1 SEHNR and CDR2 FQNEAQ (reference sequence). The CDR3 loop is CASSLTSGLNTGELFF. The CDR3 coding sequence is TGTGCCAGCAGTCTGACCAGCGGACTGAACACCGGGGAGCTGTTTTTT.

The chain has TRBV6-2 or TRBV6-3 and TRBJ2-7, with TRBD2 matching 14 bases. This CDR3 region has 20 residues. The J segment lost 0 bases and the V segment lost 7 bases, leaving 17 bases of the junction unmatched. Germline values: CDR1 MNHEY, CDR2 SVGEGT. The chain's CDR3 is CASTPFPRTSGRTHSYEQYF. Written as DNA, the CDR3 is TGTGCCAGCACCCCGTTCCCCAGGACTAGCGGGAGGACCCACTCCTACGAGCAGTACTTC.

This clonotype was detected once. This chain uses TRBV29-1 with TRBJ2-7; 8 nucleotides line up with TRBD1. This CDR3 comprises 14 residues. CDR1 is SQVTM and CDR2 is ANQGSEA in the germline V gene. The ends lost 7 bases at V and 3 bases at J; junction bases unmatched: 11. The CDR3 loop is CSAGHRDRIYEQYF. CDR3 sequence (DNA): TGCAGCGCGGGACACCGGGACAGGATCTACGAGCAGTACTTC.

The chain is built from TRBV12-3 or TRBV12-4 and TRBJ2-5; TRBD2 matches 11 bases. The V gene end was trimmed by 3 bases and the J gene end by 7 bases; junction bases not matched to a gene: 7. The CDR3 is made up of 15 amino acids. The CDR3 coding sequence is TGTGCCAGCAGTTTGGGGAGGCTAGCGGGGGGGACCCAGTACTTC. Protein sequence: CASSLGRLAGGTQYF.

The chain couples TRBV7-9 to TRBJ1-4; D call uncertain. The V end was cut by 1 base, the J end by 7 bases, with 4 bases between. The CDR3 is 12 amino acids. The V gene's germline CDR1 is SEHNR and CDR2 FQNEAQ (reference sequence). CDR3 bases: TGTGCCAGCAGCTTAGAGGCTGAAAAACTGTTTTTT. The encoded protein is CASSLEAEKLFF.

The V call is TRBV7-9, the J call TRBJ2-2; weak D call: TRBD2 (5 bases). V lost 3 bases to trimming and J lost 0 bases, with 8 bases between them. From germline, CDR1 is SEHNR and CDR2 FQNEAQ (reference sequence). This CDR3 region has 15 residues. For the CDR3, the DNA is TGTGCCAGCAGCTTTTGGGAGTCGAACACCGGGGAGCTGTTTTTT. Protein sequence: CASSFWESNTGELFF.

This clonotype was picked up a small number of times. The chain joins TRBV6-1 to TRBJ2-1; 10 bases line up with TRBD2. V was clipped by 0 bases and J by 6 bases; unmatched bases: 5. CDR3 length: 16 amino acids. Germline CDR1 is MNHNS and CDR2 is SASEGT. The CDR3: CASSEALAGGPNEQFF. The CDR3 DNA sequence: TGTGCCAGCAGTGAAGCGTTAGCGGGGGGACCCAATGAGCAGTTCTTC.

The chain joins TRBV7-9 to TRBJ2-5, with D unresolved. Per germline, CDR1 SEHNR and CDR2 FQNEAQ (reference sequence). This CDR3 has 12 amino acids. V lost 5 bases and J 7 bases, leaving 11 bases between the germline ends. The CDR3 nucleotides are TGTGCCAGCAGCCTATATACGGGGACCCAGTACTTC. It codes for CASSLYTGTQYF. Complete variable domain (other parts from reference TRBV7-9 and TRBJ2-5): DTGVSQNPRHKITKRGQNVTFRCDPISEHNRLYWYRQTLGQGPEFLTYFQNEAQLEKSRLLSDRFSAERPKGSFSTLEIQRTEQGDSAMYLCASSLYTGTQYFGPGTRLLVL.

CDR3 loop: CASSLDAGGARGYTF. The CDR3 nucleotides are TGCGCCAGCAGCTTGGATGCAGGGGGCGCACGTGGCTACACCTTC. The chain carries TRBV5-1 and TRBJ1-2, with 8 bases lining up with TRBD1. The CDR3 extends over 15 amino acids. V lost 0 bases to trimming and J lost 7 bases; unmatched junction nucleotides: 8. Germline V lookup: CDR1 SGHRS, CDR2 YFSETQ.

The chain couples TRBV7-3 to TRBJ2-5, with 9 bases lining up with TRBD1. This CDR3 spans 16 amino acids. Germline lookup yields CDR1 SGHTA and CDR2 FQGTGA. Unmatched junction bases numbered 11, after V lost 4 bases and J lost 5 bases. CDR3: CASSYGDRAASETQYF. CDR3 DNA sequence: TGTGCCAGCAGCTACGGGGACAGGGCCGCGTCTGAGACCCAGTACTTC.

The chain employs TRBV4-1 and TRBJ2-7; 10 bases line up with TRBD1. This CDR3 has 15 residues. V lost 3 bases to trimming and J lost 3 bases; unmatched junction nucleotides: 5. Looked up from germline, CDR1 is MGHRA and CDR2 is YSYEKL. CDR3 region: CASSQWTGGDYEQYF. CDR3 DNA sequence: TGCGCCAGCAGCCAGTGGACAGGGGGTGACTACGAGCAGTACTTC.

CDR3 bases: TGTGCCAGCAGTTTTCGGGATGAGGGTAACATTCAGTACTTC. Its protein is CASSFRDEGNIQYF. The J gene is TRBJ2-4, the V gene TRBV12-3 or TRBV12-4; maybe TRBD2 (5 bases). CDR3 length: 14 amino acids. The V end lost 3 bases, the J end lost 7 bases, and 13 bases lay between the germline ends.

This clonotype was recorded many times. Here the CDR3 reads CASSQELAGGTDTQYF. As DNA, the CDR3 is TGCGCCAGCAGCCAAGAACTAGCGGGAGGCACAGATACGCAGTATTTT. The J gene is TRBJ2-3, the V gene TRBV4-3; 11 bases are a match to TRBD2. The CDR3 totals 16 residues. CDR1 and CDR2 from the germline V gene are LGHNA and YSLEER. J lost 1 base, V lost 0 bases, and 0 bases had no gene match.

This clonotype was seen more than once but under ten times. The chain is built from TRBV2 and TRBJ1-4; D gene uncertain. The CDR3 has 15 residues. Germline-derived CDR1 and CDR2 are SNHLY and FYNNEI. Between the trimmed V and J ends, which lost 4 bases and 3 bases, there was a span of 12 bases. CDR3 nucleotides: TGTGCCAGCAGTGTCGAAGGGATCGCTAATGAAAAACTGTTTTTT. This translates into CASSVEGIANEKLFF.

The rearrangement uses TRBV4-3 and TRBJ1-5, with 8 nucleotides matching TRBD1. The CDR3 extends over 15 amino acids. The germline CDR1 and CDR2 sequences are LGHNA and YSLEER. J lost 5 bases, V lost 5 bases, and 8 bases had no gene match. Written as DNA, the CDR3 is TGCGCCAGCAGCTACGACAGGGGATGGGATCAGCCCCAGCATTTT. Translated: CASSYDRGWDQPQHF.

This clonotype appeared a few times. The genes are TRBV5-1 and TRBJ1-1, with D perhaps matching TRBD1 (5 bases). V was clipped by 5 bases and J by 1 base, with 18 bases between them. Germline lookup yields CDR1 SGHRS and CDR2 YFSETQ. The CDR3 consists of 16 residues. The CDR3 bases are TGCGCCAGCAGGGGTTCTCTGACAGCCCAGAACACTGAAGCTTTCTTT. Residues: CASRGSLTAQNTEAFF.

This clonotype was seen more than once but under ten times. The chain joins TRBV18 to TRBJ2-1; the match to TRBD2 covers 7 bases. The CDR3 has 17 amino acids. After removal of 0 bases from V and 2 bases from J, the junction contained 7 bases not matched to a gene. The germline CDR1 and CDR2 sequences are KGHSH and LQKENI. CDR3 nucleotides: TGTGCCAGCTCACCACCTCACAGCGGGATGACCTACAATGAGCAGTTCTTC. Encoded protein: CASSPPHSGMTYNEQFF.

This clonotype was counted ten times or more. This chain uses TRBV18 with TRBJ2-5; the D gene is possibly TRBD2 (5 bases). CDR1 and CDR2 (germline): KGHSH, LQKENI. Trimming removed 3 bases from V and 1 base from J, with 6 bases in between. There are 13 residues in the CDR3. The CDR3 loop reads CASSPGAQETQYF. The CDR3 DNA reads TGTGCCAGCTCACCGGGAGCCCAAGAGACCCAGTACTTC.